These T cell receptor beta chains were read from a single sample in a study of T-cell reconstitution after alpha-beta-depleted transplantation in children. MiXCR was run by TCRdb on the PCR reads, yielding one entry per CDR3 protein. Of about 290,000 distinct CDR3 sequences in the sample, 10% are singletons; the top ten hold 7.5%. The specimen was PBMCs, collected before TCRalphabeta/CD19-depleted stem cell transplant. The receptors shown here come from a boy younger than two with acute myeloid leukemia, due to receive a stem cell transplant. Each CDR3 is given with its conserved first and last residue. Each record gives: J gene, D gene, V gene, clone size, CDR3 DNA, CDR3 protein. A D gene is named only where the DNA matches it firmly. Expanded clones get a size class; other rows say once, few or many, or leave the size out.

>TRBJ1-4|.|TRBV18|many
TGTGCCAGCTCACCGGGTCAGATTGAAAAACTGTTTTTT
CASSPGQIEKLFF
>TRBJ2-4|TRBD1|TRBV6-1|many
TGTGCCAGCAGGTCATTGACAGGGGCCAAAAACATTCAGTACTTC
CASRSLTGAKNIQYF
>TRBJ1-1|.|TRBV27|few
TGTGCCAGCAGACTGGGGGATATGACTGAAGCTTTCTTT
CASRLGDMTEAFF
>TRBJ1-5|.|TRBV10-3|many
TGTGCCATCAGTGGTCCGGGACCGAGCAATCAGCCCCAGCATTTT
CAISGPGPSNQPQHF
>TRBJ1-6|.|TRBV18|.
TGTGCCAGCTCCCGTGGCCCCGCTGATAATTCACCCCTCCACTTT
CASSRGPADNSPLHF
>TRBJ1-2|TRBD1|TRBV7-9|few
TGTGCCAGCAGCTTAGTCGGTGCCCGGACAGGGGTCTATGGCTACACCTTC
CASSLVGARTGVYGYTF
>TRBJ1-2|.|TRBV4-2|few
TGTGCCAGCAGCCAAGACGGACACCGACCGAACTATGGCTACACCTTC
CASSQDGHRPNYGYTF
>TRBJ1-4|TRBD1|TRBV28|many
TGTGCCAGCAGTCCCTCGGACAGGATCAATGAAAAACTGTTTTTT
CASSPSDRINEKLFF
>TRBJ2-7|TRBD1|TRBV28|many
TGTGCCAGCAGTTTCTTCAGGGGGCCCGCCTACGAGCAGTACTTC
CASSFFRGPAYEQYF
>TRBJ2-1|.|TRBV5-1|.
TGCGCCAGCAGCTTGCCGGGGGAAGGGGAGCAGTTCTTC
CASSLPGEGEQFF
>TRBJ1-6|.|TRBV7-2|.
TGTGCCAGCAGCCCGGACTTCTCACCCCTCCACTTT
CASSPDFSPLHF
>TRBJ2-3|TRBD2|TRBV19|many
TGTGCCAGTAGGATACTAGCGGGAGGCACAGATACGCAGTATTTT
CASRILAGGTDTQYF
>TRBJ2-2|.|TRBV7-2|.
TGTGCCAGCAGCTTAAGGGCAGACACCGGGGAGCTGTTTTTT
CASSLRADTGELFF
>TRBJ2-1|.|TRBV20-1|many
TGCAGTGCGACCCGGAGGGTGGCGAATGAGCAGTTCTTC
CSATRRVANEQFF
>TRBJ2-1|TRBD1|TRBV29-1|few
TGCAGCGTAAACAGGGGCAGCTCCTACAATGAGCAGTTCTTC
CSVNRGSSYNEQFF
>TRBJ2-5|.|TRBV7-2|few
TGTGCCAGCAGCTTAGACTGGAGAGAGACCCAGTACTTC
CASSLDWRETQYF
>TRBJ2-7|TRBD1|TRBV27|many
TGTGCCAGCGATACGAGGGACAGGGCTGGCTACGAGCAGTACTTC
CASDTRDRAGYEQYF
>TRBJ2-7|TRBD1|TRBV7-3|many
TGTGCCAGCAGCTTAGAGGGACAGGGTATCTACGAGCAGTACTTC
CASSLEGQGIYEQYF
>TRBJ2-3|.|TRBV9|many
TGTGCCAGCAGCGTACCGGCCACAGATACGCAGTATTTT
CASSVPATDTQYF
>TRBJ2-5|.|TRBV4-3|many
TGCGCCAGCAGCCAAGATGGGCGGGGCGGGCAAGAGACCCAGTACTTC
CASSQDGRGGQETQYF
>TRBJ2-2|TRBD2|TRBV5-1|.
TGCGCCAGCCGAGCTACCGGGACTAAGAACACCGGGGAGCTGTTTTTT
CASRATGTKNTGELFF
>TRBJ2-1|.|TRBV4-1|many
TGCGCCAGCAGCCATCTAGAAAGGGAATATGAGCAGTTCTTC
CASSHLEREYEQFF
>TRBJ2-4|TRBD1|TRBV6-1|many
TGTGCCAGCAGATCTGTGACAGGGACCAAAAACATTCAGTACTTC
CASRSVTGTKNIQYF
>TRBJ2-2|.|TRBV4-2|many
TGTGCCAGCAGCCAACCCCAATCAGGGGTAAACACCGGGGAGCTGTTTTTT
CASSQPQSGVNTGELFF
>TRBJ2-6|.|TRBV15|many
TGTGCCACCAGCCCCAGCGCCCTGTTAGCCAACGTCCTGACTTTC
CATSPSALLANVLTF
>TRBJ1-3|.|TRBV7-3|many
TGTGCCAGCAGCTTGAGCAGCCCGAGCTCTGGAAACACCATATATTTT
CASSLSSPSSGNTIYF